Sequencing of this T cell receptor beta chain was carried out in a study of shared clonotypes between healthy human individuals. CDR3 length: 13 amino acids. Germline V gene sequence: CDR1 SGDLS, CDR2 YYNGEE. The V gene lost 4 bases and the J gene lost 7 bases, with 11 bases spanning the gap. The method was immunoSEQ multiplex PCR; TCRdb's version includes in-frame clones alone and lacks a portion of them. The sample has some 2,000,000 clones, around 95% seen once. The V call is TRBV9, the J call TRBJ1-4; D is perhaps TRBD1 (5 bases). The TCR comes from a young man in good health. The sample was naive CD4+ T cells sorted from blood. Subset described: CD45RA+ positively selected. CDR3 sequence reads: CASSTGLGEKLFF. Written as DNA, the CDR3 is TGTGCCAGCAGCACGGGACTAGGTGAAAAACTGTTTTTT.